The rows below give T cell receptor beta chains drawn from one sample of a study of blood T cells in healthy people across ages. TCRdb ran MiXCR on the 5' RACE reads and lists one entry per CDR3 protein. The sample records fewer than 2,000,000 distinct CDR3 sequences, 30% to 40% being singletons. The sequencing sample was made of blood. The receptors were gathered from a human donor in good health. Both conserved end residues are part of each CDR3. D genes are given only for firm matches. Some rows mark clone size as missing; the rest say once, few, many or name a class of expanded clone.

TRBJ2-5,TRBV7-2,.,.,TGTGCCAGCAGCCCCGGGGGCGGATTCCAAGAGACCCAGTACTTC,CASSPGGGFQETQYF
TRBJ1-1,TRBV4-2,.,.,TGTGCCAGCAGCCAAGTGGGGGCTGAAACTGAAGCTTTCTTT,CASSQVGAETEAFF
TRBJ2-5,TRBV11-2,.,.,TGTGCCAGCAGCTTAGGAACGGGGTCTTCCGAAGAGACCCAGTACTTC,CASSLGTGSSEETQYF
TRBJ1-2,TRBV29-1,.,TRBD1,TGCAGCGTTGAAGCCCCGACAGGGGGCCTAACCTATGGCTACACCTTC,CSVEAPTGGLTYGYTF
TRBJ1-4,TRBV3-1,.,TRBD1,TGTGCCAGCAGCCAAAGGGACAGGGGCGGAAAACTGTTTTTT,CASSQRDRGGKLFF
TRBJ2-5,TRBV6-2/TRBV6-3,.,.,TGTGCCAACAGTAACAGGGTTGAGACCCAGTACTTC,CANSNRVETQYF
TRBJ2-6,TRBV6-1,.,.,TGTGCCAGCAGCGGACAGATTGGGACTGGGGCCAACGTCCTGACTTTC,CASSGQIGTGANVLTF
TRBJ1-4,TRBV9,few,.,TGTGCCAGCAGCGGAACCCCATACAGTAATGAAAAACTGTTTTTT,CASSGTPYSNEKLFF
TRBJ2-7,TRBV5-4,.,TRBD1,TGTGCCAGCAGCTTGGGACAGGGCAGGCCAGGCGAGCAGTACTTC,CASSLGQGRPGEQYF
TRBJ2-3,TRBV24-1,few,.,TGTGCCACCACCAACCGAGATACGCAGTATTTT,CATTNRDTQYF
TRBJ2-6,TRBV20-1,.,TRBD1,TGCAGTGCCCCGACAGGGTCTGGGGCCAACGTCCTGACTTTC,CSAPTGSGANVLTF
TRBJ2-3,TRBV11-1,.,TRBD2,TGTGCCAGCAGCCGGGGGGGGCAACCCACAGATACGCAGTATTTT,CASSRGGQPTDTQYF
TRBJ2-3,TRBV20-1,few,TRBD2,TGCAGTGCTAACGAACAGCGGGGAGATACGCAGTATTTT,CSANEQRGDTQYF
TRBJ2-1,TRBV29-1,many,TRBD2,TGCAGCGTTAGGACTAGCGGGCACAATGAGCAGTTCTTC,CSVRTSGHNEQFF
TRBJ2-1,TRBV7-8,.,TRBD2,TGTGCCAGCAGCTTAAGGACTAGCGGGGGATTCTACAATGAGCAGTTCTTC,CASSLRTSGGFYNEQFF
TRBJ1-1,TRBV7-2,.,.,TGTGCCAGCAGCTTAGCGGGGATAGGGGATACGACCGCTTTCTTT,CASSLAGIGDTTAFF
TRBJ2-7,TRBV20-1,.,.,TGCAGTGCTAGAGTTCCAGGGGTCTACGAGCAGTACTTC,CSARVPGVYEQYF
TRBJ2-1,TRBV20-1,.,TRBD2,TGCAGTGCTAGCGGTGGACTAGCGGGGCCCTACAATGAGCAGTTCTTC,CSASGGLAGPYNEQFF
TRBJ2-3,TRBV12-3/TRBV12-4,few,.,TGTGCCAGCAGTTTTGAGGGGGGCCCAGATACGCAGTATTTT,CASSFEGGPDTQYF
TRBJ1-2,TRBV29-1,few,.,TGCAGCGTTGATTGGACACCCGGGAACTATGGCTACACCTTC,CSVDWTPGNYGYTF
TRBJ1-2,TRBV12-5,.,TRBD1,TGTGCTAGTGGTCTAGACAGGGGTGGCTACACCTTC,CASGLDRGGYTF
TRBJ2-7,TRBV5-6,few,TRBD1,TGTGCCACCGCGCCAGGGACAGGGACCTACGAGCAGTACTTC,CATAPGTGTYEQYF
TRBJ1-5,TRBV7-9,.,.,TGTGCCAGCAGCTTAGGCCGGCCTGGCTGGAAGCCCCAGCATTTT,CASSLGRPGWKPQHF
TRBJ2-7,TRBV6-1,.,.,TGTGCCACCAGAAGGGGCTACGAGCAGTACTTC,CATRRGYEQYF
TRBJ1-2,TRBV12-3/TRBV12-4,.,TRBD1,TGTGCCAGCAGTACAGGGGGTAAAGGCTACACCTTC,CASSTGGKGYTF